The clone carrying this T cell receptor (beta chain) has a handful of counts. What it binds is unknown. Germline assignment: CDR1 LNHNV and CDR2 YYDKDF (reference sequence). CDR3 length: 15 amino acids. J was trimmed by 4 bases and V by 1 base; bases with no gene match: 3. This record belongs to a study of beta chain features in type 1 diabetes. Study-wide points: Patients with Type 1 diabetes showed moderately but significantly shorter TCRB CDR3s in all four CD4+ subsets. Type 1 diabetes patients had fewer VDJ junction insertions and more deletions.

Every bit of the isolated RNA underwent reverse transcription, so sequencing read expressed TCRB transcripts. Clones were sequenced by immunoSEQ multiplex PCR, and TCRdb holds only the in-frame ones, with some missing. The sample holds 680,000 or so clones; around 15% are singletons and the top ten take roughly 0.098%. Sample: naive CD4+ T cells from blood. This sequence originates from a young man in good health. The V gene is TRBV15, the J gene TRBJ1-5, with TRBD1 matching over 8 bases. The CDR3 loop is CATSRADRENQPQHF. CDR3 bases: TGTGCCACCAGCAGAGCGGACAGGGAGAATCAGCCCCAGCATTTT.